The rows below give T cell receptor beta chains drawn from one sample of a study of blood T cell repertoires in COVID-19. Profiling relied on immunoSEQ multiplex PCR, and the TCRdb table lists in-frame clones only, not all of them. The sample holds some 120,000 clones; roughly 69% are singletons and the top ten take 2% to 2.5%. Sequencing was done on a sample of peripheral blood. The receptors were sampled from an older woman with acute or convalescent COVID-19. Each CDR3 is given with its conserved first and last residue. Fields, in order: CDR3 protein, CDR3 DNA, J gene, clone size, D gene, V gene. The D gene is left open where the match is weak. The size of a clone is reported for some rows only, either as once, few or many, or as a class for expanded clones.

cdr3_aa: CASSGQNNSPLHF; cdr3_nt: TGTGCCAGCAGTGGACAGAATAATTCACCCCTCCACTTT; j_call: TRBJ1-6; clone_size: few; d_call: -; v_call: TRBV2
cdr3_aa: CASSWGGSNEKLFF; cdr3_nt: TGTGCCAGCAGTTGGGGGGGTAGTAATGAAAAACTGTTTTTT; j_call: TRBJ1-4; clone_size: few; d_call: -; v_call: TRBV6-6
cdr3_aa: CASNNRGTGELFF; cdr3_nt: TGTGCCAGCAATAACAGGGGAACCGGGGAGCTGTTTTTT; j_call: TRBJ2-2; clone_size: -; d_call: TRBD1; v_call: TRBV12-3/TRBV12-4
cdr3_aa: CASSMYRGDSGANVLTF; cdr3_nt: TGTGCCAGTAGTATGTACAGGGGGGACTCTGGGGCCAACGTCCTGACTTTC; j_call: TRBJ2-6; clone_size: many; d_call: TRBD1; v_call: TRBV19
cdr3_aa: CASSYIQMNTEAFF; cdr3_nt: TGTGCCAGCAGTTACATACAGATGAACACTGAAGCTTTCTTT; j_call: TRBJ1-1; clone_size: -; d_call: -; v_call: TRBV6-2/TRBV6-3
cdr3_aa: CASTTSGRGEQYF; cdr3_nt: TGCGCCAGCACGACTAGCGGGAGAGGCGAGCAGTACTTC; j_call: TRBJ2-7; clone_size: few; d_call: TRBD2; v_call: TRBV4-1
cdr3_aa: CASSLTGSTEAFF; cdr3_nt: TGTGCCAGCAGTTTAACTGGTTCCACTGAAGCTTTCTTT; j_call: TRBJ1-1; clone_size: -; d_call: -; v_call: TRBV12-3/TRBV12-4
cdr3_aa: CAYSRQVLSTDTQYF; cdr3_nt: TGTGCCTACTCAAGACAGGTCCTTAGCACAGATACGCAGTATTTT; j_call: TRBJ2-3; clone_size: -; d_call: -; v_call: TRBV30
cdr3_aa: CASSEFRAGGSYNSPLHF; cdr3_nt: TGTGCCAGCAGTGAATTCAGGGCAGGGGGCTCCTATAATTCACCCCTCCACTTT; j_call: TRBJ1-6; clone_size: -; d_call: TRBD1; v_call: TRBV6-1
cdr3_aa: CASSFLGSRAEAFF; cdr3_nt: TGTGCCAGCAGTTTCCTAGGAAGTCGGGCTGAAGCTTTCTTT; j_call: TRBJ1-1; clone_size: many; d_call: -; v_call: TRBV28
cdr3_aa: CASSLTISFRGGDNYGYTF; cdr3_nt: TGTGCCAGCAGCTTAACCATCTCCTTTAGGGGAGGGGATAACTATGGCTACACCTTC; j_call: TRBJ1-2; clone_size: -; d_call: -; v_call: TRBV11-2
cdr3_aa: CASSRDRGSGNTIYF; cdr3_nt: TGTGCCAGCAGTAGAGACAGGGGCTCTGGAAACACCATATATTTT; j_call: TRBJ1-3; clone_size: -; d_call: TRBD1; v_call: TRBV28
cdr3_aa: CAWSLTGTGNYF; cdr3_nt: TGTGCCTGGAGTTTAACCGGGACAGGGAATTACTTC; j_call: TRBJ2-7; clone_size: -; d_call: TRBD1; v_call: TRBV30
cdr3_aa: CASSWERTLTEAFF; cdr3_nt: TGTGCCAGCAGCTGGGAGCGCACATTGACTGAAGCTTTCTTT; j_call: TRBJ1-1; clone_size: -; d_call: -; v_call: TRBV5-5
cdr3_aa: CASTSRTGSGYTF; cdr3_nt: TGTGCCAGCACCTCAAGGACAGGGTCTGGCTACACCTTC; j_call: TRBJ1-2; clone_size: once; d_call: TRBD1; v_call: TRBV5-4
cdr3_aa: CASSRGKGFTDTQYF; cdr3_nt: TGTGCCAGCAGCCGGGGGAAGGGCTTTACAGATACGCAGTATTTT; j_call: TRBJ2-3; clone_size: -; d_call: -; v_call: TRBV5-6
cdr3_aa: CATSDHTRLLAGELFF; cdr3_nt: TGTGCCACCAGTGATCATACTAGACTGCTAGCCGGGGAGCTGTTTTTT; j_call: TRBJ2-2; clone_size: -; d_call: -; v_call: TRBV24-1
cdr3_aa: CASSGGQGGSPLHF; cdr3_nt: TGTGCCAGTAGTGGAGGACAGGGGGGATCACCCCTCCACTTT; j_call: TRBJ1-6; clone_size: -; d_call: TRBD1; v_call: TRBV19
cdr3_aa: CASSPTTVVDQPQHF; cdr3_nt: TGTGCCAGCAGCCCCACAACAGTGGTGGATCAGCCCCAGCATTTT; j_call: TRBJ1-5; clone_size: -; d_call: -; v_call: TRBV3-1/TRBV3-2
cdr3_aa: CASGVGGWADTQYF; cdr3_nt: TGCGCCAGCGGCGTCGGGGGGTGGGCAGATACGCAGTATTTT; j_call: TRBJ2-3; clone_size: few; d_call: TRBD2; v_call: TRBV10-2
cdr3_aa: CSAIFIETQYF; cdr3_nt: TGCAGCGCTATATTTATAGAGACCCAGTACTTC; j_call: TRBJ2-5; clone_size: -; d_call: -; v_call: TRBV29-1
cdr3_aa: CASSPKFRAVDSYNEQFF; cdr3_nt: TGTGCCAGCAGCCCCAAGTTTCGAGCGGTCGACTCCTACAATGAGCAGTTCTTC; j_call: TRBJ2-1; clone_size: -; d_call: -; v_call: TRBV11-2
cdr3_aa: CASSRTRGREQYF; cdr3_nt: TGTGCCAGCAGCAGGACGCGGGGGCGCGAGCAGTACTTC; j_call: TRBJ2-7; clone_size: once; d_call: -; v_call: TRBV3-1/TRBV3-2
cdr3_aa: CASSSHAGPTDTQYF; cdr3_nt: TGTGCCAGCAGTTCTCATGCGGGACCGACAGATACGCAGTATTTT; j_call: TRBJ2-3; clone_size: once; d_call: -; v_call: TRBV6-5
cdr3_aa: CATGTAGDTQYF; cdr3_nt: TGTGCCACCGGGACTGCCGGGGATACGCAGTATTTT; j_call: TRBJ2-3; clone_size: -; d_call: -; v_call: TRBV10-3
cdr3_aa: CASSPSGGDNYGYTF; cdr3_nt: TGTGCCAGCAGCCCTTCAGGGGGCGATAACTATGGCTACACCTTC; j_call: TRBJ1-2; clone_size: -; d_call: TRBD1; v_call: TRBV7-9
cdr3_aa: CASNKLAGGGVTQYF; cdr3_nt: TGTGCCAGCAACAAACTAGCGGGGGGAGGGGTTACGCAGTATTTT; j_call: TRBJ2-3; clone_size: -; d_call: TRBD2; v_call: TRBV28
cdr3_aa: CSAGGLDTEAFF; cdr3_nt: TGCAGCGCCGGGGGGTTGGACACTGAAGCTTTCTTT; j_call: TRBJ1-1; clone_size: once; d_call: -; v_call: TRBV29-1
cdr3_aa: CASSEATGELFF; cdr3_nt: TGCGCCAGCAGTGAAGCCACCGGGGAGCTGTTTTTT; j_call: TRBJ2-2; clone_size: -; d_call: -; v_call: TRBV10-1
cdr3_aa: CASSQAIGGSTGNTIYF; cdr3_nt: TGTGCCAGCAGCCAAGCTATAGGGGGCAGTACTGGAAACACCATATATTTT; j_call: TRBJ1-3; clone_size: -; d_call: TRBD1; v_call: TRBV4-2
cdr3_aa: CASKRGDEQFF; cdr3_nt: TGTGCCAGCAAAAGGGGTGATGAGCAGTTCTTC; j_call: TRBJ2-1; clone_size: -; d_call: -; v_call: TRBV27
cdr3_aa: CASSVGGTYYNEQFF; cdr3_nt: TGTGCCAGCAGCGTTGGCGGGACTTACTACAATGAGCAGTTCTTC; j_call: TRBJ2-1; clone_size: -; d_call: -; v_call: TRBV9
cdr3_aa: CASFSSRNEQFF; cdr3_nt: TGTGCCAGCTTCTCTAGCAGGAATGAGCAGTTCTTC; j_call: TRBJ2-1; clone_size: -; d_call: -; v_call: TRBV6-5
cdr3_aa: CAITRTSGGATYNEQFF; cdr3_nt: TGTGCCATCACTCGGACTAGCGGGGGGGCAACCTACAATGAGCAGTTCTTC; j_call: TRBJ2-1; clone_size: -; d_call: TRBD2; v_call: TRBV10-3
cdr3_aa: CASSEGRTTNEKLFF; cdr3_nt: TGTGCCAGCAGTGAAGGGAGAACAACTAATGAAAAACTGTTTTTT; j_call: TRBJ1-4; clone_size: few; d_call: -; v_call: TRBV2
cdr3_aa: CASSMGTGPRQPQHF; cdr3_nt: TGTGCCAGTAGTATGGGGACAGGCCCTCGTCAGCCCCAGCATTTT; j_call: TRBJ1-5; clone_size: -; d_call: TRBD1; v_call: TRBV19
cdr3_aa: CASSYLGGRGNTEAFF; cdr3_nt: TGTGCCAGCAGTTATTTGGGGGGTAGGGGTAACACTGAAGCTTTCTTT; j_call: TRBJ1-1; clone_size: few; d_call: -; v_call: TRBV6-5
cdr3_aa: CASSLVSGPGNTIYF; cdr3_nt: TGTGCCAGCAGCTTAGTATCAGGGCCTGGAAACACCATATATTTT; j_call: TRBJ1-3; clone_size: -; d_call: -; v_call: TRBV11-2
cdr3_aa: CASSFRLSKNSTEAFF; cdr3_nt: TGTGCCAGCAGCTTCCGTCTTTCGAAGAACAGCACTGAAGCTTTCTTT; j_call: TRBJ1-1; clone_size: -; d_call: -; v_call: TRBV11-2
cdr3_aa: CASSEGEGYEQYF; cdr3_nt: TGCGCCAGCAGTGAAGGGGAGGGCTACGAGCAGTACTTC; j_call: TRBJ2-7; clone_size: -; d_call: TRBD2; v_call: TRBV10-1
cdr3_aa: CASSVDRFGGETQYF; cdr3_nt: TGTGCCAGCAGTGTTGACAGGTTTGGTGGGGAGACCCAGTACTTC; j_call: TRBJ2-5; clone_size: -; d_call: -; v_call: TRBV6-4
cdr3_aa: CASSERTGVTNEKLFF; cdr3_nt: TGTGCCAGCAGCGAGCGTACAGGGGTAACTAATGAAAAACTGTTTTTT; j_call: TRBJ1-4; clone_size: -; d_call: TRBD1; v_call: TRBV7-6
cdr3_aa: CASSLGGEGGYTF; cdr3_nt: TGTGCCAGCAGCTTAGGGGGGGAGGGTGGCTACACCTTC; j_call: TRBJ1-2; clone_size: -; d_call: -; v_call: TRBV7-2
cdr3_aa: CASSPTQGEKLFF; cdr3_nt: TGTGCCAGCAGCCCCACACAGGGAGAAAAACTGTTTTTT; j_call: TRBJ1-4; clone_size: -; d_call: -; v_call: TRBV5-4
cdr3_aa: CASSPGQSYGYTF; cdr3_nt: TGTGCCAGCAGCCCGGGACAGTCCTATGGCTACACCTTC; j_call: TRBJ1-2; clone_size: -; d_call: TRBD1; v_call: TRBV14
cdr3_aa: CASSMGRYSDSPLHF; cdr3_nt: TGTGCCAGTAGTATGGGCCGATATTCAGATTCACCCCTCCACTTT; j_call: TRBJ1-6; clone_size: -; d_call: -; v_call: TRBV19
cdr3_aa: CASSLIAGVETQYF; cdr3_nt: TGCGCCAGCAGCCTCATAGCGGGAGTGGAGACCCAGTACTTC; j_call: TRBJ2-5; clone_size: -; d_call: TRBD2; v_call: TRBV5-1
cdr3_aa: CASSWLAKNIQYF; cdr3_nt: TGTGCCAGTAGTTGGCTAGCCAAAAACATTCAGTACTTC; j_call: TRBJ2-4; clone_size: -; d_call: -; v_call: TRBV19
cdr3_aa: CASSRTGKSYGYTF; cdr3_nt: TGCGCCAGCAGTCGGACAGGGAAGAGTTATGGCTACACCTTC; j_call: TRBJ1-2; clone_size: -; d_call: TRBD1; v_call: TRBV5-1
cdr3_aa: CATAPQGVEQFF; cdr3_nt: TGTGCCACCGCGCCCCAGGGGGTTGAGCAGTTCTTC; j_call: TRBJ2-1; clone_size: once; d_call: TRBD1; v_call: TRBV19
cdr3_aa: CATSDGQGSDEKLFF; cdr3_nt: TGTGCCACCAGTGATGGACAGGGGTCGGACGAAAAACTGTTTTTT; j_call: TRBJ1-4; clone_size: -; d_call: TRBD1; v_call: TRBV24-1
cdr3_aa: CASSQATNKETQYF; cdr3_nt: TGTGCCAGCAGTCAGGCAACAAACAAGGAGACCCAGTACTTC; j_call: TRBJ2-5; clone_size: -; d_call: -; v_call: TRBV7-9
cdr3_aa: CASKGQNYGYTF; cdr3_nt: TGTGCCAGCAAAGGACAGAACTATGGCTACACCTTC; j_call: TRBJ1-2; clone_size: medium-sized; d_call: -; v_call: TRBV6-6
cdr3_aa: CASSEGLGRGTQYF; cdr3_nt: TGTGCCAGCAGTGAGGGTTTAGGGAGGGGTACGCAGTATTTT; j_call: TRBJ2-3; clone_size: -; d_call: TRBD2; v_call: TRBV2
cdr3_aa: CASMRQEEEKLFF; cdr3_nt: TGTGCCAGCATGAGGCAGGAGGAAGAAAAACTGTTTTTT; j_call: TRBJ1-4; clone_size: -; d_call: -; v_call: TRBV5-6
cdr3_aa: CASSPVAGGHNEQFF; cdr3_nt: TGTGCCAGCAGTCCGGTAGCGGGGGGACACAATGAGCAGTTCTTC; j_call: TRBJ2-1; clone_size: -; d_call: TRBD2; v_call: TRBV4-2
cdr3_aa: CASSPPTARSPLHF; cdr3_nt: TGTGCCAGCTCACCACCAACCGCCCGGTCACCCCTCCACTTT; j_call: TRBJ1-6; clone_size: -; d_call: -; v_call: TRBV18
cdr3_aa: CSVADRGYYGYTF; cdr3_nt: TGCAGCGTGGCTGACAGGGGGTACTATGGCTACACCTTC; j_call: TRBJ1-2; clone_size: few; d_call: TRBD1; v_call: TRBV29-1
cdr3_aa: CASSPDTEYEQYF; cdr3_nt: TGCGCCAGCAGCCCGGATACAGAATACGAGCAGTACTTC; j_call: TRBJ2-7; clone_size: -; d_call: -; v_call: TRBV5-1
cdr3_aa: CASSPGAPGNTQYF; cdr3_nt: TGTGCCAGCAGCCCCGGAGCCCCGGGGAATACGCAGTATTTT; j_call: TRBJ2-3; clone_size: -; d_call: -; v_call: TRBV7-2